Listed below are T cell receptor beta chains from one sample, sequenced in a study of shared clonotypes between healthy human individuals. The method was immunoSEQ multiplex PCR; TCRdb's version includes in-frame clones alone and lacks a portion of them. This table holds about 1.5 million clones, roughly 96% found once. Sequenced input: naive CD4+ T cells sorted from blood. These receptors originate from a young man in good health. CDR3s include the opening cysteine and the closing phenylalanine or tryptophan. The order of the fields is J gene, V gene, clone size, D gene, CDR3 protein, CDR3 DNA. D genes are given only for firm matches. Not every row has a clone size; where given, it reads once, few, many or a size class.

>TRBJ2-3|TRBV6-6|-|-
CASSYSPARSTDTQYF
TGTGCCAGCAGTTACTCACCAGCGAGGAGCACAGATACGCAGTATTTT
>TRBJ2-7|TRBV5-1|-|-
CASSLALPYEQYF
TGCGCCAGCAGCTTGGCTCTCCCCTACGAGCAGTACTTC
>TRBJ2-1|TRBV19|-|TRBD2
CASSSLLAEGDNEQFF
TGTGCCAGTAGTTCCCTACTAGCGGAAGGGGACAATGAGCAGTTCTTC
>TRBJ2-5|TRBV27|-|-
CASSLFAALVRETQYF
TGTGCCAGCAGTTTATTTGCCGCACTAGTTAGAGAGACCCAGTACTTC
>TRBJ2-5|TRBV5-1|-|TRBD1
CASSSGTGGFQETQYF
TGCGCCAGCAGCTCAGGGACAGGGGGCTTTCAAGAGACCCAGTACTTC
>TRBJ2-7|TRBV29-1|-|-
CSEPAGSSYEQYF
TGCAGCGAGCCAGCGGGTTCCTCCTACGAGCAGTACTTC
>TRBJ2-3|TRBV11-3|-|TRBD2
CASSSGTSDYTDTQYF
TGTGCCAGCAGCTCCGGGACTAGCGATTACACAGATACGCAGTATTTT
>TRBJ2-3|TRBV5-1|once|TRBD2
CASSYEPSGVVGDTQYF
TGCGCCAGCAGCTACGAACCTAGCGGGGTGGTGGGAGATACGCAGTATTTT
>TRBJ2-2|TRBV28|-|-
CASSFWRDSRFRGTPGELFF
TGTGCCAGCAGTTTTTGGAGGGACAGCCGTTTTAGGGGGACACCCGGGGAGCTGTTTTTT
>TRBJ1-1|TRBV4-1|-|-
CASSQVGAAEAFF
TGCGCCAGCAGCCAAGTGGGAGCAGCTGAAGCTTTCTTT
>TRBJ2-7|TRBV27|-|-
CASRKDSSYEQYF
TGTGCCAGCAGAAAAGACAGCTCCTACGAGCAGTACTTC
>TRBJ1-1|TRBV19|-|TRBD1
CASSNRGAEAFF
TGTGCCAGTAGTAACAGGGGGGCTGAAGCTTTCTTT
>TRBJ2-3|TRBV25-1|-|TRBD2
CASIPSGRSDTQYF
TGTGCCAGCATACCCAGCGGGAGATCAGATACGCAGTATTTT